This entry features one TCR beta chain sequence. Participant age was 18 to 89 years, and participants resided in 20 to 30 US areas. Sequencing used immunoSEQ multiplex PCR; TCRdb keeps in-frame clones, though not all of them. The sample yields 250,000 to 300,000 clones, roughly 90% seen once. This CDR3 is 19 amino acids long. The germline gives CDR1 LNHDA, CDR2 SQIVND (reference sequence). V trimming: 0 bases; J trimming: 0 bases; junction bases outside the gene matches: 11. This sample stems from a study of blood T cell repertoires in COVID-19. Study summary: From T cells, B-cell-depleted T cells, or PBMCs came the material, which was cDNA or gDNA.

Material: PBMCs or T cells enriched from blood (not recorded which). The gene calls are TRBV19 and TRBJ2-1; 7 bases align to TRBD2. The receptor's source is a woman aged 55-69 years who had recovered from COVID-19. This CDR3 reads CASSIDGTSAHSSYNEQFF. CDR3 nucleotide sequence: TGTGCCAGTAGTATAGATGGTACTAGCGCCCACAGCTCCTACAATGAGCAGTTCTTC. Combining the CDR3 with reference TRBV19 and TRBJ2-1 gives the whole variable domain DGGITQSPKYLFRKEGQNVTLSCEQNLNHDAMYWYRQDPGQGLRLIYYSQIVNDFQKGDIAEGYSVSREKKESFPLTVTSAQKNPTAFYLCASSIDGTSAHSSYNEQFFGPGTRLTVL.